The 20 T cell receptor beta chains below come from one sample, sequenced in a study of blood T cell repertoires in COVID-19. Measured with immunoSEQ multiplex PCR; TCRdb has only the in-frame clones, and not every one. The sample contains some 160,000 clones, around 80% of which appear only once. The sequenced sample was PBMCs or T cells enriched from blood (not recorded which). The receptors derive from a woman between 65 and 79 years old in a cohort exposed to, infected with or recovered from COVID-19 (not recorded which).

This sequence joins TRBV10-3 and TRBJ1-3; TRBD1 agrees at 7 bases. V was clipped by 0 bases and J by 0 bases; unmatched bases: 8. The CDR3 loop spans 18 amino acids. Germline assignment: CDR1 ENHRY and CDR2 SYGVKD. CDR3 DNA: TGTGCCATCAGTGAGTCGTGGGGACAGCCTAACTCTGGAAACACCATATATTTT. This translates into CAISESWGQPNSGNTIYF.

The genes are TRBV18 and TRBJ2-3; 8 bases fit TRBD2. The CDR3 sequence is 15 residues long. Trimming took 5 bases from V and 3 from J; bases not matched to a gene: 7. From germline, CDR1 is KGHSH and CDR2 LQKENI. The CDR3, as DNA: TGTGCCAGCTCAGCCCGACTAGCGTTGACAGATACGCAGTATTTT. Translated, it gives CASSARLALTDTQYF.

V gene TRBV7-3 combines with J gene TRBJ1-2, with 10 bases aligning to TRBD1. CDR1 SGHTA and CDR2 FQGTGA come from the germline V gene. The CDR3 contains 15 residues. V shed 5 bases, J shed 7 bases, and the junction held 10 bases outside the gene matches. This chain's CDR3 is CASSEDRGIGSGYTF. As DNA, the CDR3 is TGTGCCAGCAGCGAGGACAGGGGGATTGGGAGTGGCTACACCTTC. Drawing the rest from reference TRBV7-3 and TRBJ1-2, the complete variable domain is GAGVSQTPSNKVTEKGKYVELRCDPISGHTALYWYRQSLGQGPEFLIYFQGTGAADDSGLPNDRFFAVRPEGSVSTLKIQRTERGDSAVYLCASSEDRGIGSGYTFGSGTRLTVV.

This clone was observed a single time. The V and J genes are TRBV6-5 and TRBJ1-6; D gene uncertain. The CDR3 runs to 16 residues. From germline, CDR1 is MNHEY and CDR2 SVGAGI. V dropped 0 bases and J dropped 10 bases, with 16 bases sitting between them. CDR3 sequence: CASSYSGAGNWSPLHF. CDR3 sequence (DNA): TGTGCCAGCAGTTACTCCGGAGCGGGAAACTGGTCACCCCTCCACTTT.

The chain recombines TRBV5-1 with TRBJ1-1; 7 bases fit TRBD1. With V trimmed by 4 bases and J by 1 base, 4 bases remained unmatched. CDR1 SGHRS and CDR2 YFSETQ come from the germline V gene. CDR3 length: 14 amino acids. CDR3 in amino acids: CASSLQGSNTEAFF. In nucleotides, the CDR3 is TGCGCCAGCAGCCTACAGGGGTCGAACACTGAAGCTTTCTTT.

The gene calls are TRBV19 and TRBJ1-4, with 8 bases identical to TRBD1. Germline lookup yields CDR1 LNHDA and CDR2 SQIVND (reference sequence). Trimming at V came to 3 bases and at J to 4 bases, leaving 1 base not matched to a gene. The CDR3 covers 14 residues. DNA for the CDR3: TGTGCCAGTAGTATCGGACAGGGTAATGAAAAACTGTTTTTT. This sequence encodes CASSIGQGNEKLFF.

This clone was seen just once. V usage is TRBV5-5 and J usage is TRBJ2-1; the D is unclear. The V end was cut by 3 bases, the J end by 5 bases, with 12 bases between. CDR1 SGHKS and CDR2 YYEKEE come from the germline V gene (reference sequence). The CDR3 is made up of 14 amino acids. The CDR3 DNA follows: TGTGCCAGCAGCTCCGGCGGTACCAACAATGAGCAGTTCTTC. It translates to CASSSGGTNNEQFF.

This clone has a handful of counts. This chain links TRBV5-6 with TRBJ2-5, with 9 bases aligning to TRBD1. Germline V gene lookup returns CDR1 SGHDT and CDR2 YYEEEE. The CDR3 is 15 amino acids. The V and J ends lost 4 bases and 6 bases, in that order; junction bases with no gene match: 10. The CDR3 loop is CASSTGTGWSKTQYF. In DNA form, the CDR3 reads TGTGCCAGCAGCACCGGGACAGGGTGGAGTAAGACCCAGTACTTC.

The genes are TRBV4-1 and TRBJ1-2, with unresolved D. V lost 1 base, J lost 2 bases, and 20 bases lay in between. Per germline, CDR1 MGHRA and CDR2 YSYEKL. The CDR3 runs to 18 residues. As DNA, the CDR3 is TGCGCCAGCAGCCAAGGAAGCGGAAGGAACCCTCAAAACTATGGCTACACCTTC. It yields the protein CASSQGSGRNPQNYGYTF.

The chain is built from TRBV3-1 (or the pseudogene TRBV3-2) and TRBJ1-6; D is ambiguous. The CDR3 length is 14 residues. Germline values: CDR1 LGHDT, CDR2 YNNKEL (reference sequence). V lost 1 base and J lost 6, with 7 bases in between. The CDR3 loop is CASSQVQFNSPLHF. The CDR3 DNA sequence: TGTGCCAGCAGCCAAGTACAGTTTAATTCACCCCTCCACTTT.

CDR3 in amino acids: CASSRAGEETQYF. Here the CDR3 DNA reads TGTGCCAGCAGCCGGGCAGGGGAAGAGACCCAGTACTTC. The rearrangement links TRBV7-9 to TRBJ2-5; D is perhaps TRBD1 (6 bases). This CDR3 is built from 13 residues. Germline V CDR1 and CDR2: SEHNR, FQNEAQ (reference sequence). V was pared by 5 bases and J by 3 bases, with 10 bases between.

The genes are TRBV19 and TRBJ1-4; 8 bases match TRBD1. The V gene end was trimmed by 4 bases and the J gene end by 7 bases; junction bases not matched to a gene: 8. CDR1 LNHDA and CDR2 SQIVND come from the germline V gene (reference sequence). The CDR3 covers 15 residues. For the CDR3, the DNA is TGTGCCAGTAGTAGGACAGGGAACTTTGGTGAAAAACTGTTTTTT. Amino acids: CASSRTGNFGEKLFF.

The V gene is TRBV11-2, the J gene TRBJ2-6; D possibly corresponds to TRBD1 (6 bases). Germline V gene sequence: CDR1 SGHAT, CDR2 FQNNGV. The V end was cut by 5 bases, the J end by 4 bases, with 18 bases between. This CDR3 has 17 amino acids. The CDR3, as DNA: TGTGCCAGCAGCCCTTTCGGACAGTTTTCCGGGGCCAACGTCCTGACTTTC. Its translation is CASSPFGQFSGANVLTF.

The rearrangement uses TRBV7-3 and TRBJ2-1, with 10 positions matching TRBD2. Germline CDR1 reads SGHTA; CDR2 reads FQGTGA. The junction had 5 bases not matched to a gene; V was cut back by 5 bases and J by 4 bases. The CDR3 spans 15 residues. The CDR3 DNA reads TGTGCCAGCAGCATCGGACTAGCGGTTTACAATGAGCAGTTCTTC. Translating gives CASSIGLAVYNEQFF.

The chain has TRBV19 and TRBJ2-3; 10 bases match TRBD2. Germline CDR1 reads LNHDA; CDR2 reads SQIVND (reference sequence). The trim removed 2 bases at V and 14 bases at J, leaving 10 bases unmatched. The CDR3 totals 14 residues. This CDR3 reads CASSISGRAQLVYF. CDR3 nucleotides: TGTGCCAGTAGTATAAGCGGGAGGGCCCAATTGGTGTATTTT.

The chain has TRBV7-6 and TRBJ2-1; D is unclear. Germline V gene sequence: CDR1 SGHVS, CDR2 FNYEAQ. This CDR3 comprises 15 residues. With 8 bases removed from V and 5 bases from J, the gap between germline ends came to 19 bases. CDR3 in DNA: TGTGCCAGCCCCCCGCGAGGATGGTGGAACAATGAGCAGTTCTTC. Translated, it gives CASPPRGWWNNEQFF.

The genes are TRBV7-2 and TRBJ2-1, with 7 positions matching TRBD1. This CDR3 contains 15 residues. CDR1 is SGHTA and CDR2 is FQGNSA in the germline V gene. With V trimmed by 4 bases and J by 2 bases, 5 bases remained unmatched. The CDR3 region has the DNA TGTGCCAGCAGCTCCGGGACAGCTACCTACAATGAGCAGTTCTTC. It is translated as CASSSGTATYNEQFF.

The chain carries TRBV9 and TRBJ2-2; 7 bases line up with TRBD2. The CDR3 contains 17 residues. CDR1 is SGDLS, CDR2 YYNGEE, per germline. V trimming: 1 base; J trimming: 3 bases; junction bases outside the gene matches: 9. The CDR3 region is CASSVRSSGTDTGELFF. DNA of the CDR3: TGTGCCAGCAGCGTAAGGTCCAGCGGGACGGACACCGGGGAGCTGTTTTTT. The full variable domain, its missing parts supplied by reference TRBV9 and TRBJ2-2, is DSGVTQTPKHLITATGQRVTLRCSPRSGDLSVYWYQQSLDQGLQFLIQYYNGEERAKGNILERFSAQQFPDLHSELNLSSLELGDSALYFCASSVRSSGTDTGELFFGEGSRLTVL.

This clone was observed once. The chain recombines TRBV29-1 with TRBJ1-1, with a possible D match to TRBD1 (6 bases). The CDR3 is 10 residues long. V gave up 7 bases and J gave up 8 bases, with 11 bases separating them. In germline, CDR1 is SQVTM, CDR2 ANQGSEA. The CDR3 spells CSGGQREAFF. The DNA of the CDR3 is TGCAGCGGAGGACAGAGGGAAGCTTTCTTT.

The V gene is TRBV27, the J gene TRBJ2-1; 9 nucleotides align to TRBD2. The CDR3 runs 17 residues. From germline, CDR1 is MNHEY and CDR2 SMNVEV (reference sequence). V shed 0 bases and J 2 bases; nucleotides not matched to a gene: 5. For the CDR3, the DNA is TGTGCCAGCAGTTTATCCCCTAGCGGGACCACCTACAATGAGCAGTTCTTC. Its translation is CASSLSPSGTTYNEQFF.